The rows below give T cell receptor beta chains drawn from one sample of a study of post-analysis software for immune sequencing data. TCRdb re-derived calls from the PCR reads in MiXCR, one entry per CDR3 protein. The profile shows about 500,000 distinct CDR3 sequences, around 40% of them singletons. Sample: blood. Receptors originate from a girl under 18 with multiple sclerosis. The CDR3 runs from the conserved cysteine through the conserved F or W. Clone sizes are given selectively: once, few, many, or a class where the clone is expanded.

V	size	J	length	CDR3
TRBV5-1	NA	TRBJ2-1	14	CASSLRQGAKEQFF
TRBV29-1	NA	TRBJ1-1	14	CSVEGDRVNTEAFF
TRBV12-3/TRBV12-4	NA	TRBJ1-4	14	CASSLTGDKGKLFF
TRBV5-1	NA	TRBJ2-3	15	CASYMRAGYADTQYF
TRBV28	few	TRBJ2-1	16	CASSPPTTQAGKEQFF
TRBV5-5	few	TRBJ2-3	15	CASSWTGQGADTQYF
TRBV11-2	NA	TRBJ2-3	13	CASTLEGTDTQYF
TRBV29-1	few	TRBJ2-7	11	CSVEGAYEQYF
TRBV7-9	NA	TRBJ2-5	13	CASKGGAGETQYF
TRBV21-1	NA	TRBJ2-7	16	CASSQPGQSLSYEQYF
TRBV20-1	NA	TRBJ1-2	12	CSAGRRDLGYTF
TRBV20-1	NA	TRBJ1-1	18	CSARSNRDRGNMNTEAFF
TRBV5-1	NA	TRBJ2-7	14	CASRGLAGDSEQYF
TRBV10-3	NA	TRBJ1-1	13	CAIRRTLDTEAFF
TRBV7-2	few	TRBJ2-1	13	CASSLQVDNEQFF
TRBV28	few	TRBJ2-7	15	CASSLLFRGTYEQYF
TRBV10-3	NA	TRBJ1-5	15	CATGQVGMGNQPQHF
TRBV5-1	NA	TRBJ2-3	15	CTSSLARPGTDTQYF
TRBV28	NA	TRBJ2-1	18	CASSHGQGGVELYNEQFF
TRBV5-1	few	TRBJ2-3	14	CASSLADRADTQYF
TRBV5-1	NA	TRBJ2-1	12	CASSLEVDEQFF
TRBV27	once	TRBJ2-7	16	CASSVRQGAQVYEQYF
TRBV3-1	NA	TRBJ2-5	15	CASSPRAGGSETQYF
TRBV20-1	NA	TRBJ2-5	14	CSARVDRGRETQYF
TRBV4-1	few	TRBJ2-1	15	CASRRLVGSYNEQFF
TRBV27	NA	TRBJ1-6	15	CASSIRDRAGSPLHF
TRBV5-6	few	TRBJ2-1	13	CASSRPSLNEQFF
TRBV27	few	TRBJ1-2	14	CASRRASISGGYTF
TRBV11-1	NA	TRBJ2-5	14	CASSLAMTGVEQYF
TRBV12-3/TRBV12-4	NA	TRBJ1-1	16	CASRDFKASGNTEAFF
TRBV9	NA	TRBJ1-4	15	CASSVAPGRDEKLFF
TRBV7-2	NA	TRBJ2-7	16	CASSLVMTGGFYEQYF
TRBV2	few	TRBJ2-4	15	CASGAAGMAKNIQYF
TRBV15	few	TRBJ1-4	19	CATSRSGQGAGGANEKLFF
TRBV28	NA	TRBJ1-4	14	CASRGRTTNEKLFF
TRBV4-2	NA	TRBJ1-2	16	CASSQEGTGYNYGYTF
TRBV29-1	NA	TRBJ1-5	14	CSVAVRGSNQPQHF
TRBV18	few	TRBJ2-7	15	CASSPSGTVSYEQYF
TRBV20-1	NA	TRBJ2-3	16	CSAREGGRALTDTQYF
TRBV5-1	NA	TRBJ2-1	14	CASSQSGGYNEQFF
TRBV10-3	few	TRBJ1-2	13	CAIKTGGDYGYTF
TRBV7-2	NA	TRBJ2-1	19	CASSPIPTFLPGSYNEQFF
TRBV4-1	NA	TRBJ2-7	15	CASSPYTSGPYEQYF
TRBV7-8	NA	TRBJ1-6	15	CASSLVPGSDSPLHF
TRBV28	few	TRBJ2-7	14	CASSFTGQTYEQYF
TRBV2	NA	TRBJ2-3	14	CASSPRVGTDTQYF
TRBV5-1	NA	TRBJ2-3	15	CASSGSGSVRDTQYF
TRBV29-1	NA	TRBJ1-4	13	CSVEEGTNEKLFF
TRBV28	once	TRBJ2-1	15	CASTRAGGSYNEQFF
TRBV4-1	NA	TRBJ2-1	17	CASSQHPSGSLNNEQFF